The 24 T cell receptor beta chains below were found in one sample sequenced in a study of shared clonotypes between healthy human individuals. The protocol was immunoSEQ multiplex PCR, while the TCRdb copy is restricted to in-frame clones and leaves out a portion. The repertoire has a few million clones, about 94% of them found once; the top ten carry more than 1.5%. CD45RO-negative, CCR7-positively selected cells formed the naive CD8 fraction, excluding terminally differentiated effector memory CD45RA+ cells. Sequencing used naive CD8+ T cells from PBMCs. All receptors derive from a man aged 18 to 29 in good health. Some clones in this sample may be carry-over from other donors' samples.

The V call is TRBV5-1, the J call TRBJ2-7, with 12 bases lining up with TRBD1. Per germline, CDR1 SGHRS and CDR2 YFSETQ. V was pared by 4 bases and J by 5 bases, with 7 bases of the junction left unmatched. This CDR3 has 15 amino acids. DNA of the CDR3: TGCGCCAGCAGCATCCACGGGACAGGGGGCGACGAGCAGTACTTC. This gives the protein CASSIHGTGGDEQYF.

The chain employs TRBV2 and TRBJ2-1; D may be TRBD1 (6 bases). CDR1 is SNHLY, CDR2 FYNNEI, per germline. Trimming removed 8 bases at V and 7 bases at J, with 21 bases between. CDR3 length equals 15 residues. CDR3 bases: TGTGCCAGCGGGGTAGGGAGAACAGGGCAGAATGAGCAGTTCTTC. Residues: CASGVGRTGQNEQFF.

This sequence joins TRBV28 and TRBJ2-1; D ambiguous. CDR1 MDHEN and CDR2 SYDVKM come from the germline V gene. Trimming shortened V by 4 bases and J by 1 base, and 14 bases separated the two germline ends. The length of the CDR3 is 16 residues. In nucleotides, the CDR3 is TGTGCCAGCAGTTCACCAAGGGAAATATCCTACAATGAGCAGTTCTTC. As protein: CASSSPREISYNEQFF.

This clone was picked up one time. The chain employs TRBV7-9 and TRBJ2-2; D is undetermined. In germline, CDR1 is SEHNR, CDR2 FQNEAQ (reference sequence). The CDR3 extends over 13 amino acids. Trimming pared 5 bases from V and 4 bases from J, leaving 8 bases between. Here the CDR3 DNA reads TGTGCCAGCAGCGATAGCACCACCGGGGAGCTGTTTTTT. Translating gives CASSDSTTGELFF.

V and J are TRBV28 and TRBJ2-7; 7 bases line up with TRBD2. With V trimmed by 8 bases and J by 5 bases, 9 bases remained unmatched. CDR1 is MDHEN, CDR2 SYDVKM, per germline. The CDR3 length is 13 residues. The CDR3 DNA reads TGTGCCAGCTCAACGACTAGCCAGAACGAGCAGTACTTC. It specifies CASSTTSQNEQYF.

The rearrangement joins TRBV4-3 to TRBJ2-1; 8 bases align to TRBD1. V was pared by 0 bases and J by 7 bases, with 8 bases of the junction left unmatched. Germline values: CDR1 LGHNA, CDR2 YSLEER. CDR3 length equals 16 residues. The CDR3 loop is CASSQDRGQGANEQFF. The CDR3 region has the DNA TGCGCCAGCAGCCAAGATCGAGGCCAGGGGGCGAATGAGCAGTTCTTC.

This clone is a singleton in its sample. CDR3: CASSPTTSGGSYF. The CDR3 region has the DNA TGTGCCAGCAGCCCTACGACTAGCGGGGGTTCGTACTTC. V and J are TRBV7-9 and TRBJ2-5, with TRBD2 matching over 12 bases. J was trimmed by 13 bases and V by 5 bases; bases with no gene match: 8. The germline V gene has CDR1 SEHNR and CDR2 FQNEAQ (reference sequence). CDR3 length: 13 amino acids. Full variable domain (remainder filled in from reference TRBV7-9 and TRBJ2-5): DTGVSQNPRHKITKRGQNVTFRCDPISEHNRLYWYRQTLGQGPEFLTYFQNEAQLEKSRLLSDRFSAERPKGSFSTLEIQRTEQGDSAMYLCASSPTTSGGSYFGPGTRLLVL.

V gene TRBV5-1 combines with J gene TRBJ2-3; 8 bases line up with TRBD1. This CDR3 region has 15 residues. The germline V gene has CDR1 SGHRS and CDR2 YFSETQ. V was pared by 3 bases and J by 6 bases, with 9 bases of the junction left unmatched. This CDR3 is CASSYLRGLQDTQYF. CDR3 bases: TGCGCCAGCAGCTACCTCAGGGGGCTACAGGATACGCAGTATTTT.

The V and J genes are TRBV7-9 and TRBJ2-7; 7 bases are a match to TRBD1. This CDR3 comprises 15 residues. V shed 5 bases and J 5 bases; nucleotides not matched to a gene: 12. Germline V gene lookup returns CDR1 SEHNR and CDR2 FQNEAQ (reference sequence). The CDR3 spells CASSPPGTEAHEQYF. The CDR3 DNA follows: TGTGCCAGCAGCCCTCCCGGGACAGAAGCCCACGAGCAGTACTTC. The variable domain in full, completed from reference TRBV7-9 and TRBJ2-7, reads DTGVSQNPRHKITKRGQNVTFRCDPISEHNRLYWYRQTLGQGPEFLTYFQNEAQLEKSRLLSDRFSAERPKGSFSTLEIQRTEQGDSAMYLCASSPPGTEAHEQYFGPGTRLTVT.

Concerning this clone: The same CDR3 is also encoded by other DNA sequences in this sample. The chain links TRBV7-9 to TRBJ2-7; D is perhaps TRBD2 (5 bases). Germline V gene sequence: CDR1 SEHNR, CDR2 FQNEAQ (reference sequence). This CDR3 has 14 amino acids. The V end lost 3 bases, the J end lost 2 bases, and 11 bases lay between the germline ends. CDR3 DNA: TGTGCCAGCAGCTTTGCGGGTCCAACCTACGAGCAGTACTTC. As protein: CASSFAGPTYEQYF.

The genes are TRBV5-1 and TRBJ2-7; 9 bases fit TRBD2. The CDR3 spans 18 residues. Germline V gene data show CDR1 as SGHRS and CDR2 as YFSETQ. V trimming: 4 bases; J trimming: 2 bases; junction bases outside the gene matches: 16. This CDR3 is CASSQDPVRLAETYEQYF. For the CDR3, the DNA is TGCGCCAGCAGCCAAGACCCGGTGCGACTAGCGGAAACCTACGAGCAGTACTTC.

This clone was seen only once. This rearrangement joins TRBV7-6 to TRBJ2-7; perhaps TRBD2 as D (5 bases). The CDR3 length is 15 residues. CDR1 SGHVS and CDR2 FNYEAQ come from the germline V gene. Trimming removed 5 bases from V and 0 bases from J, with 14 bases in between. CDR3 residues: CASSSTTGSSYEQYF. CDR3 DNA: TGTGCCAGCAGCAGTACTACGGGGAGCTCCTACGAGCAGTACTTC. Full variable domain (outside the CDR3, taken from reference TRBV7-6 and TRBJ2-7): GAGVSQSPRYKVTKRGQDVALRCDPISGHVSLYWYRQALGQGPEFLTYFNYEAQQDKSGLPNDRFSAERPEGSISTLTIQRTEQRDSAMYRCASSSTTGSSYEQYFGPGTRLTVT.

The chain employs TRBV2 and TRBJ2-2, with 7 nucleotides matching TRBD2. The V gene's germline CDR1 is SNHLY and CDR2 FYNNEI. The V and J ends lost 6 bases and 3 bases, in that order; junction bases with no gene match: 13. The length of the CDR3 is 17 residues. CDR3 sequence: CASSGGTLARDTGELFF. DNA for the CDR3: TGTGCCAGCAGCGGGGGGACTCTAGCCAGGGACACCGGGGAGCTGTTTTTT.

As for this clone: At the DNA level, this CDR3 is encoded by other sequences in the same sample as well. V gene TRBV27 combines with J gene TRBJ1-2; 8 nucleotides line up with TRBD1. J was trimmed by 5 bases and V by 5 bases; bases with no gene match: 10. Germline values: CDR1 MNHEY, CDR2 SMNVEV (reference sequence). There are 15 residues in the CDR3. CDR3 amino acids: CASSPRQGPSYGYTF. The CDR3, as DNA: TGTGCCAGCAGTCCCCGACAGGGGCCCTCATATGGCTACACCTTC.

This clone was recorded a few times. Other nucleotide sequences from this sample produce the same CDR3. The CDR3 reads CASSLRGPYEQYF. The CDR3 nucleotides are TGTGCCAGCAGTTTACGTGGTCCCTACGAGCAGTACTTC. This rearrangement joins TRBV27 to TRBJ2-7; no firm D call. The CDR3 totals 13 residues. CDR1 is MNHEY, CDR2 SMNVEV, per germline (reference sequence). V dropped 2 bases and J dropped 2 bases, with 7 bases sitting between them.

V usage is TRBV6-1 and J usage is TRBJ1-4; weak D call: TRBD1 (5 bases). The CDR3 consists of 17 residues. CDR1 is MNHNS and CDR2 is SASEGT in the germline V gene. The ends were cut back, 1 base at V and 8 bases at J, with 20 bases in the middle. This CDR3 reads CASSEGFWQGGGEKLFF. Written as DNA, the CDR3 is TGTGCCAGCAGTGAAGGATTTTGGCAGGGTGGAGGGGAAAAACTGTTTTTT.

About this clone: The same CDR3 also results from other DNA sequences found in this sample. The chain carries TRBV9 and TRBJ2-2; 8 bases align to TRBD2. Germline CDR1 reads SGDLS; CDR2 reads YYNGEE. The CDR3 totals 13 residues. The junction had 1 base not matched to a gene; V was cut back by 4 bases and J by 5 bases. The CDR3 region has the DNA TGTGCCAGCAGCCCTAGCGGGACCGGGGAGCTGTTTTTT. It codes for CASSPSGTGELFF.

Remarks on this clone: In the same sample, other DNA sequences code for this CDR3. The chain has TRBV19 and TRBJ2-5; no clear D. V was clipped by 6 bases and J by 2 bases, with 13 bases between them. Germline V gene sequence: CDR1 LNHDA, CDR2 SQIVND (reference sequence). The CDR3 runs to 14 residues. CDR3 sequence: CASSPRTVQETQYF. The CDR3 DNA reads TGTGCCAGTAGCCCCCGGACGGTTCAAGAGACCCAGTACTTC.

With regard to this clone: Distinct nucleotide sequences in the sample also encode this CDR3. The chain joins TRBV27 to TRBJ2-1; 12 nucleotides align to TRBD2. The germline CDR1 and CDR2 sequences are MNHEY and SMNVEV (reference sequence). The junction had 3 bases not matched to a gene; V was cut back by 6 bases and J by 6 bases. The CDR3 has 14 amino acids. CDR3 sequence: CASRLAGGFNEQFF. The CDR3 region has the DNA TGTGCCAGCAGACTAGCGGGAGGTTTCAATGAGCAGTTCTTC.

CDR3 sequence: CASSGTARGTTSYEQYF. DNA of the CDR3: TGTGCCAGCAGCGGGACCGCGCGGGGGACTACATCCTACGAGCAGTACTTC. The genes are TRBV9 and TRBJ2-7, with 7 bases aligning to TRBD2. The CDR3 totals 17 residues. J lost 1 base, V lost 3 bases, and 13 bases had no gene match. Germline V gives CDR1 SGDLS, CDR2 YYNGEE.

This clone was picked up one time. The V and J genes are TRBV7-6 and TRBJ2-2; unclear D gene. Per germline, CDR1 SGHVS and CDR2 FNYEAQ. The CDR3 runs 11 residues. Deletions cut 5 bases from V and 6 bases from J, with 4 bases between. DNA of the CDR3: TGTGCCAGCAGCGGCGCCGGGGAGCTGTTTTTT. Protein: CASSGAGELFF.

CDR3 amino acids: CASSIGGATTYEQYF. In nucleotides, the CDR3 is TGTGCCAGCAGCATAGGCGGGGCTACTACCTACGAGCAGTACTTC. The V gene is TRBV7-9, the J gene TRBJ2-5; perhaps TRBD2 as D (6 bases). The DNA end favors TRBJ2-7, so the J call may be wrong. This CDR3 has 15 amino acids. CDR1 and CDR2 from the germline V gene are SEHNR and FQNEAQ (reference sequence).

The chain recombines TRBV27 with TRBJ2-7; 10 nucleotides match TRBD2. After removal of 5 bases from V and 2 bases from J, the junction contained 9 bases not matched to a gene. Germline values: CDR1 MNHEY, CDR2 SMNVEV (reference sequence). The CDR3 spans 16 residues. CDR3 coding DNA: TGTGCCAGCAGTGTAATTAGGACTAGCGGTCCCTACGAGCAGTACTTC. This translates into CASSVIRTSGPYEQYF.

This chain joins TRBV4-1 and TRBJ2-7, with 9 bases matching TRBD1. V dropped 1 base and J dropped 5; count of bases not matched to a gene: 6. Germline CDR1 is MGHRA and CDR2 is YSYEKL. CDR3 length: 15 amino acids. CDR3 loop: CASSQAGTGRHEQYF. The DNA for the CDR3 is TGCGCCAGCAGCCAAGCCGGGACAGGGCGCCACGAGCAGTACTTC.